The TCR beta chain under discussion was sequenced for a study of shared clonotypes between healthy human individuals (dated by TCRdb to about 2020). Background for the entire study: A couple of women and three men aged 18 to 49 years were included in the cohort. For each donor, CD4 naive and CD4 memory were each given three plates, CD8 naive was given two plates, and CD8 memory was given one plate. Blood TCR repertoires of roughly 5 healthy adults were deeply sequenced to estimate repertoire size and the extent of clonotype sharing between individuals. To increase sequencing depth and limit assay-specific biases, different laboratories used diverse techniques to prepare libraries and sequence TCR repertoires. Each donor's leukapheresis produced roughly between roughly 0.85 and 10 billion PBMCs.

Donors were healthy HIV-negative adults with no recently reported acute infections or vaccinations. Every donor was a Caucasian adult residing in Nashville, Tennessee, USA. CD4+ T cells were enriched by magnetic negative selection, after which naive cells were positively selected on CD45RA and the negative fraction was taken as the memory subset. Blood was collected by leukapheresis, and PBMCs were isolated by Ficoll-Histopaque density gradient centrifugation and then cryopreserved in liquid nitrogen vapor phase. Purity and quantity of every magnetically sorted T cell population were checked by analytical flow cytometry. From each sorted fraction, genomic DNA was isolated and quantified by UV absorbance on a Nanodrop 2000c. The CDR3 contains 17 residues, cysteine and phenylalanine counted. The sequence is cut down to CDR3 DNA, 51 bases in frame from base 1. The germline V gene supplies CDR1 SGHVS and CDR2 FNYEAQ. V loses 5 bases at its end and J loses 0 bases; junction bases beyond the gene matches: 6.

Regarding this clone: Its antigen specificity is not known. No base quality values were provided; no much bigger clone lies one nucleotide off.

The research as a whole found: Because the study included a small number of donors, the genetic and exposure-history diversity represented was limited. Naive subsets generally had larger estimated clonotype richness than memory subsets. Pairwise subsampling indicated that sequencing depth was expected to affect the degree of clonotype sharing among donors. Sampling was restricted to blood, and TCR repertoires in tissues likely differ from the TCR repertoires found in blood. Even with the large sequencing depth, rarefaction of the sorted-subset datasets indicated that sequencing was incomplete. When several donors were compared, the shared fraction of clonotypes was around 4.6% for naive CD4, around 3.6% for naive CD8, about 2.4% for memory CD4, and roughly 0.4% for memory CD8. Compared with non-shared clonotypes, clonotypes shared by all four sorted-subset donors had higher generation probabilities.

Using the deep immunoSEQ assay, TCR CDR3 regions were amplified from genomic DNA by multiplex PCR. Extracted genomic DNA from each cell subset was distributed evenly across all wells of several immunoSEQ 96-well plates, and each plate was treated as a replicate. For sorted subsets, each replicate PCR was loaded with 200 to 250 ng genomic DNA, equivalent to 25,000 to 35,000 T cell genomes. The purified libraries were quantified using a Qubit 3.0 fluorometer, sized with a Bioanalyzer 2100, and then quantified again using the KAPA Library Quantification kit. A separate single-read 150-cycle Illumina NextSeq 550 flow cell was used to sequence each immunoSEQ 96-well plate. Per the original workflow: Because the immunoSEQ output included only junctional sequences and no quality scores, the filtering could not be the same as the filtering used for full-length reads. Sequences were annotated with PyIR, a Python wrapper for IgBLAST v1.9, using IMGT germline references to assign V/J genes and CDR3. Reads were removed for weak V/J assignments (E-value above 1e-6), missing CDR3, stop codons, out-of-frame junctions, or ambiguous translated residues. V3J clonotypes were defined as sequences sharing the same inferred V gene, J gene, and CDR3 amino acid sequence. To compute the percentage overlap between repertoires, the number of shared unique clonotypes was divided by the size of the smaller repertoire. Repertoire richness was assessed with RTK rarefaction, the Chao1 estimator, and Recon v2.1 estimates of unobserved clonotypes. For all TCRbeta clonotypes obtained by the gDNA method from a few donors, generation probabilities were computed with OLGA. TCRdb provides this immuneACCESS table in a form limited to in-frame rearrangements. Some clones are lacking; in checked studies, under half of them reflect an unresolved V gene, and why the rest are absent is not known. The D gene and trimming were derived from the DNA, and the V and J assignments and clone size from that table. This sample comprises 2 million or so clones, 90% to 95% of them detected only once. Approximately 0.13% of the sample rests with the top ten.

The sequence is built from TRBV7-6 and TRBJ2-6; TRBD1 aligns with 8 central bases. Source material: naive CD4+ T cells sorted from blood. The cell subset or site label for this specimen denotes: CD45RA+ positively selected. This clonotype originated in a young man in good health. The sequenced DNA is TGTGCCAGCAGCCCCAGACAGGGGCGCTCTGGGGCCAACGTCCTGACTTTC. Its translation reads: CASSPRQGRSGANVLTF.